This TCR beta chain was found in a study of T cell responses to AZD1222 COVID-19 vaccine. As for the study in general: Pooled in the analysis were second doses at about 4 or about 12 weeks.

Study results and limitations: Baseline antibody screening turned up just a handful of seropositive AZD1222 recipients. After two AZD1222 doses, spike-specific TCR breadth and depth rose versus day 0. Without day 14 samples, only post-peak T cell repertoires were studied.

Concerning this clone itself: Its specificity is unknown.

The ends lost 0 bases at V and 6 bases at J; junction bases unmatched: 12. This CDR3 contains 18 residues. Per germline, CDR1 LGHNA and CDR2 YNFKEQ. The data were produced by immunoSEQ multiplex PCR, yet TCRdb's version contains in-frame clones alone and is incomplete. Altogether around 30,000 clones are present, just over 90% being singletons, with the ten largest covering roughly 44%. The sequence derives from an adult in good health. Material: peripheral blood, obtained on day 0 of AZD1222 vaccination. The chain links TRBV4-2 to TRBJ2-2; 8 bases are shared with TRBD2. The DNA of the CDR3 is TGTGCCAGCAGCCAAGATCTCCGGGGGGGCGGGTACCCCGGGGAGCTGTTTTTT. Amino acids: CASSQDLRGGGYPGELFF.